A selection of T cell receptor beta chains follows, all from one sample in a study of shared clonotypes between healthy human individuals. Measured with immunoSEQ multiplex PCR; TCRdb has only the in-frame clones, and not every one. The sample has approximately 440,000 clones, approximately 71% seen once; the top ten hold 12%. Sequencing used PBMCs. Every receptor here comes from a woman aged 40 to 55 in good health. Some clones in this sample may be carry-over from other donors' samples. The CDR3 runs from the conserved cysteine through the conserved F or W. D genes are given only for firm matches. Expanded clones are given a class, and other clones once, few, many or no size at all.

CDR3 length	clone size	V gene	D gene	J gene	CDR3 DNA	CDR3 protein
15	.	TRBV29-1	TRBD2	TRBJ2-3	TGCAGCGTTGAAGATGGTGCTAGCGGGAGTGATACGCAGTATTTT	CSVEDGASGSDTQYF
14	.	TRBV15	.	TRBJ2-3	TGTGCCACCAGCAGAGGGACTGGCACAGATACGCAGTATTTT	CATSRGTGTDTQYF
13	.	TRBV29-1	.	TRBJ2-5	TGCAGCGTTGATTTGGTAGGAGGAGAGACCCAGTACTTC	CSVDLVGGETQYF
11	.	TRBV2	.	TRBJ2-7	TGTGCCAGCAGTAACACCTACGAGCAGTACTTC	CASSNTYEQYF
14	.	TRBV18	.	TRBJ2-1	TGTGCCAGCAGTAAATCCGGGACGCCGAATGAGCAGTTCTTC	CASSKSGTPNEQFF
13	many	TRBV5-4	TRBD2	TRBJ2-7	TGTGCCAGCAGCTTGCCTAGCGGCGGCGAGCAGTACTTC	CASSLPSGGEQYF
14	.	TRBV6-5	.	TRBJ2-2	TGTGCCAGCAGTTACTCGGGATCTACCGGGGAGCTGTTTTTT	CASSYSGSTGELFF
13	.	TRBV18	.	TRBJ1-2	TGTGCCAGCTCACAGGGGGGAAGCTATGGCTACACCTTC	CASSQGGSYGYTF
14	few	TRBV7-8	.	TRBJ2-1	TGTGCCAGCAGCTTACTTAGCCCCTACAATGAGCAGTTCTTC	CASSLLSPYNEQFF
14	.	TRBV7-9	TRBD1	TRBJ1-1	TGTGCCAGCAGCTTAGCGGGACAGGGCGGTTGGGCTTTCTTT	CASSLAGQGGWAFF
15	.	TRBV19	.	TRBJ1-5	TGTGCCAGTAGTTACGGGGGTGGAGGCAATCAGCCCCAGCATTTT	CASSYGGGGNQPQHF
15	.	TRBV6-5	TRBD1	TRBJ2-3	TGTGCCAGCAGTTACGGGACAGGGGTGACAGATACGCAGTATTTT	CASSYGTGVTDTQYF
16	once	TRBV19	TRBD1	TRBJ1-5	TGTGCCAGTATGGGGACAGGGTTTAATAGCAATCAGCCCCAGCATTTT	CASMGTGFNSNQPQHF
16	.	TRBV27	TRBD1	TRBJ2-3	TGTGCCAGCAGTTTATGGACACCGAGGGGGCCAGATACGCAGTATTTT	CASSLWTPRGPDTQYF
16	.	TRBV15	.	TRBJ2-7	TGTGCCACCAGCCGCAGAGATGGTAGAAGCTCCTACGAGCAGTACTTC	CATSRRDGRSSYEQYF
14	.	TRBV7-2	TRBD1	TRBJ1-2	TGTGCCAGCAGCTCGGGACAGTCTAACTATGGCTACACCTTC	CASSSGQSNYGYTF
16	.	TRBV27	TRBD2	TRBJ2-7	TGTGCCAGCAAGAGGGGTCGGGCGGGAGTATTCCACGAGCAGTACTTC	CASKRGRAGVFHEQYF
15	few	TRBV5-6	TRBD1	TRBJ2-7	TGTGCCAGCAGCTTCTTGAGACAGGGGGCGAAAGAGCAGTACTTC	CASSFLRQGAKEQYF
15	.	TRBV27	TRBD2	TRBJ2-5	TGTGCCAGCAGCCTTCTAGCGGGAGGGCCAGGTGAGCAGTACTTC	CASSLLAGGPGEQYF
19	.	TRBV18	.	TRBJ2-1	TGTGCCAGCTCACTCCCCCCCGAGGCCGGTCGGACTAAGTACAATGAGCAGTTCTTC	CASSLPPEAGRTKYNEQFF
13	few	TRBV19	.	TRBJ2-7	TGTGCCAGTAGTATTTCCAATGCGGACGAGCAGTACTTC	CASSISNADEQYF
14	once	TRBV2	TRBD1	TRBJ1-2	TGTGCCAGCAGGTTGACAGGGGGCACGGATGGCTACACCTTC	CASRLTGGTDGYTF
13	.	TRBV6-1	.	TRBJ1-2	TGTGCCAGCAGCTTACAGGAGAACTATGGCTACACCTTC	CASSLQENYGYTF
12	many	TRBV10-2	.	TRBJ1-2	TGCGCCAGCAGTCTCTCTAACTATGGCTACACCTTC	CASSLSNYGYTF
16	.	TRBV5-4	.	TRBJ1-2	TGTGCCAGCAGCTTGGCCGGCCCTTTGTTTAACTATGGCTACACCTTC	CASSLAGPLFNYGYTF
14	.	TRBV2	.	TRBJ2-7	TGTGCCAGCAGTGTGGCTAGCTCCCCTACTGAGCAGTACTTC	CASSVASSPTEQYF
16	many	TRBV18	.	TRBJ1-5	TGTGCCAGCTCACCAAACGAAGCATATAGCAATCAGCCCCAGCATTTT	CASSPNEAYSNQPQHF
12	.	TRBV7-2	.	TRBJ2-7	TGTGCCAGCAGCCCGTATTCGGGCGAGCAGTACTTC	CASSPYSGEQYF
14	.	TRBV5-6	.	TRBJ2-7	TGTGCCAGCAGCGGTAGGGGGGGAATCTACGAGCAGTACTTC	CASSGRGGIYEQYF
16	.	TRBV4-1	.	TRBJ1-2	TGCGCCAGCAGCCAAGAGGCCGGCAGGAACCACTATGGCTACACCTTC	CASSQEAGRNHYGYTF
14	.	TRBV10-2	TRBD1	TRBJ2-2	TGCGCCAGCAGTGAAGACAGGGTCCCCGGGGAGCTGTTTTTT	CASSEDRVPGELFF
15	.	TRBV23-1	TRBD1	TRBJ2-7	TGCGCCAGCAGTCAAGGCCAGGGGGATTGCGGCGAGCAGTACTTC	CASSQGQGDCGEQYF
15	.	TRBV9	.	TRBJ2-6	TGTGCCAGGGCTCGCGGGCAAGCCGGGGCCAACGTCCTGACTTTC	CARARGQAGANVLTF
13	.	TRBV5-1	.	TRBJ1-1	TGCGCCAGCAGCAACACAGGTAACACTGAAGCTTTCTTT	CASSNTGNTEAFF
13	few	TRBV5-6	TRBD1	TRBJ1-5	TGTGCCAGCAGCCGAGACAGGGGTCAGCCCCAGCATTTT	CASSRDRGQPQHF
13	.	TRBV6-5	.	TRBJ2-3	TGTGCCAGCAGCAAGAGGACAGCAGATACGCAGTATTTT	CASSKRTADTQYF
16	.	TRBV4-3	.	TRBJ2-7	TGCGCCAGCAGCCAAGGAATTGGGGGGGCTCACTACGAGCAGTACTTC	CASSQGIGGAHYEQYF
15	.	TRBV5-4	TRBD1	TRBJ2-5	TGTGCCAGCAGCACCCCGGGACAGGGTGGGGAGACCCAGTACTTC	CASSTPGQGGETQYF
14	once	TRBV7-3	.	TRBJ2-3	TGTGCCAGCAGCTTAGCAGGGTGGGCAGATACGCAGTATTTT	CASSLAGWADTQYF
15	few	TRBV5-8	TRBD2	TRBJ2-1	TGTGCCAGCAGCTTTAGCGGGAGGGCCATGGATGAGCAGTTCTTC	CASSFSGRAMDEQFF
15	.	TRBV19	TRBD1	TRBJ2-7	TGTGCCAGTAGTATTGGGGACAGGGAAACCTACGAGCAGTACTTC	CASSIGDRETYEQYF
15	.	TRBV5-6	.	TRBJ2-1	TGTGCCAGCAGCCCTGCAGGTCCCTCCTACAATGAGCAGTTCTTC	CASSPAGPSYNEQFF
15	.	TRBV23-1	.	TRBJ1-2	TGCGCCAGCAGTCACCCTCGAAGAGGGCTTTATGGCTACACCTTC	CASSHPRRGLYGYTF
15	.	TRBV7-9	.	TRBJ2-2	TGTGCCAGCAGCTTTACGGGGCTCGGAACCGGGGAGCTGTTTTTT	CASSFTGLGTGELFF
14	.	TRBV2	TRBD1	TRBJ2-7	TGTGCCAGCAGTATTGGACAGGTGTCCTACGAGCAGTACTTC	CASSIGQVSYEQYF
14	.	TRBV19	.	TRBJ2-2	TGTGCCAGCGCAGAGCAGGCACACACCGGGGAGCTGTTTTTT	CASAEQAHTGELFF
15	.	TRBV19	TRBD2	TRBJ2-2	TGTGCCAGTAAACGGGGAGGGAGCAACACCGGGGAGCTGTTTTTT	CASKRGGSNTGELFF
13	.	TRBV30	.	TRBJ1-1	TGTGCCTGGAGTGTACAGATGAACACTGAAGCTTTCTTT	CAWSVQMNTEAFF
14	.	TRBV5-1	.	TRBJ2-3	TGCGCCAGCAGCTTGGATGGAGGGGCAGATACGCAGTATTTT	CASSLDGGADTQYF
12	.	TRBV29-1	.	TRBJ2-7	TGCAGCGTTGGTGGGAGAGGATACGAGCAGTACTTC	CSVGGRGYEQYF
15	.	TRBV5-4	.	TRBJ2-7	TGTGCCAGCAGCTTTGGGCGGGATGCTAGGTACGAGCAGTACTTC	CASSFGRDARYEQYF
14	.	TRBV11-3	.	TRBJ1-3	TGTGCCAGCAGCTTATCCGTCTCTGGAAACACCATATATTTT	CASSLSVSGNTIYF
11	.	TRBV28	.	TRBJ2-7	TGTGCCAGCACCGGGCTCTACGAGCAGTACTTC	CASTGLYEQYF
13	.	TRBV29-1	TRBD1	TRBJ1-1	TGCAGCGTTGACCAGGGGGGGAGCACTGAAGCTTTCTTT	CSVDQGGSTEAFF
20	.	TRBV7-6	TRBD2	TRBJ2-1	TGTGCCAGCAGCTCAGGGGCTAGCGGGATACATCATAGCTCCTACAATGAGCAGTTCTTC	CASSSGASGIHHSSYNEQFF